The rows below give T cell receptor beta chains drawn from one sample of a study of cytomegalovirus exposure and HLA in healthy donors. Profiled with immunoSEQ multiplex PCR; TCRdb holds only in-frame clones, not every one. Of 150,000 to 200,000 clones listed, 83% are singletons. Sequences were obtained from PBMCs. The receptors were sampled from a man aged 50-60 years in good health and CMV-seropositive. CDR3s include the opening cysteine and the closing phenylalanine or tryptophan. The order of the fields is clone size, J gene, D gene, V gene, CDR3 DNA, CDR3 protein. A D gene is named only where the DNA matches it firmly. A row's size may be missing; if present it is once, few, many or a size class.

NA	TRBJ1-4	NA	TRBV7-9	TGTGCCAGCAGCCTCCAGACAACTAATGAAAAACTGTTTTTT	CASSLQTTNEKLFF
many	TRBJ1-1	NA	TRBV6-1	TGTGCCAGCAGTGCAGGGGTCATGAACACTGAAGCTTTCTTT	CASSAGVMNTEAFF
NA	TRBJ2-7	NA	TRBV5-6	TGTGCCAGCAGTTCCGGAGGTATTATCCACGAGCAGTACTTC	CASSSGGIIHEQYF
NA	TRBJ1-5	TRBD1	TRBV28	TGTGCCAGCAGTACAGGGGCTCTACGCAATCAGCCCCAGCATTTT	CASSTGALRNQPQHF
NA	TRBJ1-1	TRBD1	TRBV28	TGTGCCAGCCCTCCGCCCCCGGGACAGGGCCATATGAACACTGAAGCTTTCTTT	CASPPPPGQGHMNTEAFF
NA	TRBJ2-3	TRBD2	TRBV5-1	TGCGCCAGCAGCTCGGGAGGGGTGACAGATACGCAGTATTTT	CASSSGGVTDTQYF
NA	TRBJ2-1	NA	TRBV6-1	TGTGCCAGCATAGGAGGGCCCCTTAACACTGAGCAGTTCTTC	CASIGGPLNTEQFF
once	TRBJ1-1	NA	TRBV27	TGTGCCAGCAGTACCACGAGGAACACTGAAGCTTTCTTT	CASSTTRNTEAFF
NA	TRBJ2-2	NA	TRBV7-8	TGTGCCAGCAGCCAATCTGGGACAAATTTTCACACCGGGGAGCTGTTTTTT	CASSQSGTNFHTGELFF
once	TRBJ2-7	NA	TRBV4-3	TGCGCCAGCAGCCAAGGTTCAGTCCCATCCTACGAGCAGTACTTC	CASSQGSVPSYEQYF
once	TRBJ1-6	TRBD1	TRBV28	TGTGCCAGCAGACCGGACAGGGACTATAATTCACCCCTCCACTTT	CASRPDRDYNSPLHF
NA	TRBJ2-2	TRBD2	TRBV19	TGTGCCAGTAGTATCCCGAGCGGGGGGAACACCGGGGAGCTGTTTTTT	CASSIPSGGNTGELFF
NA	TRBJ2-7	TRBD2	TRBV30	TGTGCCTGGAGTGTACTTAGCGGGAGTTCCTACGAGCAGTACTTC	CAWSVLSGSSYEQYF
NA	TRBJ1-6	NA	TRBV25-1	TGTGCCAGCAGTCGGGCAGGGATGTCACCCCTCCACTTT	CASSRAGMSPLHF
few	TRBJ1-5	TRBD1	TRBV27	TGTGCCAGCAGCCATGACAGGGACCCGGGGCAGCCCCAGCATTTT	CASSHDRDPGQPQHF
NA	TRBJ2-7	TRBD2	TRBV6-1	TGTGCCAGCAGTGCCTCGACTAGCGGGGAGCAGTACTTC	CASSASTSGEQYF
NA	TRBJ2-1	NA	TRBV7-9	TGTGCCAGCAGCCTGCCGGATGAGCAGTTCTTC	CASSLPDEQFF
NA	TRBJ1-1	NA	TRBV12-5	TGTGCTAGTGGTCCGCAGGGGCACGGATCTGAAGCTTTCTTT	CASGPQGHGSEAFF
NA	TRBJ1-6	TRBD1	TRBV28	TGTGCCAGCAGTACTAGACAGGGAATAAAGTCACCCCTCCACTTT	CASSTRQGIKSPLHF
NA	TRBJ2-3	TRBD2	TRBV4-3	TGCGCCAGCAGCCAAGACCAGCGGGGCCTTAATACGCAGTATTTT	CASSQDQRGLNTQYF
few	TRBJ2-3	TRBD1	TRBV9	TGTGCCAGCAAGGGACAGGGGAACACAGATACGCAGTATTTT	CASKGQGNTDTQYF
NA	TRBJ2-7	NA	TRBV4-2	TGTGCCAGCAGCCAAGGCGGGCCTCACCTTTCCTACGAGCAGTACTTC	CASSQGGPHLSYEQYF
NA	TRBJ2-7	NA	TRBV19	TGTGCCAGTAGTATGAGCAGGTATAGCGAGCAGTACTTC	CASSMSRYSEQYF
few	TRBJ2-5	TRBD1	TRBV7-3	TGTGCCAGCAGCTTAGAACCAGGGGGCGCGAAGACCCAGTACTTC	CASSLEPGGAKTQYF
NA	TRBJ1-4	NA	TRBV4-1	TGCGCCAGCAATTCTGGAGAACTGCATGAAAAACTGTTTTTT	CASNSGELHEKLFF
once	TRBJ2-2	NA	TRBV2	TGTGCCAGCAAGCAGGGGCACACCGGGGAGCTGTTTTTT	CASKQGHTGELFF
NA	TRBJ2-2	NA	TRBV11-2	TGTGCCAGCAACCCCGGGACAAAGAACACCGGGGAGCTGTTTTTT	CASNPGTKNTGELFF
NA	TRBJ2-7	TRBD2	TRBV11-2	TGTGCCAGCAGCTTTGGGAGCGGGGGGATCTCCTACGAGCAGTACTTC	CASSFGSGGISYEQYF
NA	TRBJ1-5	NA	TRBV27	TGTGCCAGCAGTTTGCTACAGGGAGATCAGCCCCAGCATTTT	CASSLLQGDQPQHF
NA	TRBJ2-3	TRBD1	TRBV25-1	TGTGCCAGCAGTGAGAACGACAGGGCCACAGATACGCAGTATTTT	CASSENDRATDTQYF
NA	TRBJ2-3	NA	TRBV5-4	TGTGCCAGCAGCTTGGTGGCTAGCAGCACAGATACGCAGTATTTT	CASSLVASSTDTQYF
NA	TRBJ2-7	NA	TRBV7-3	TGTGCCAGCAGCTTAAGTATCTCGGGGGAGCAGTACTTC	CASSLSISGEQYF
NA	TRBJ2-1	TRBD1	TRBV6-5	TGTGCCAGCAGGGGCTTGACAGGGGTCAATGAGCAGTTCTTC	CASRGLTGVNEQFF
NA	TRBJ1-1	NA	TRBV7-6	TGTGCCAGCAGCTCCCAAAATGAAGCTTTCTTT	CASSSQNEAFF
NA	TRBJ2-7	NA	TRBV5-4	TGTGCCAGCAGCTTGGCTGGGGGCGGTCACGAGCAGTACTTC	CASSLAGGGHEQYF
NA	TRBJ2-2	TRBD2	TRBV19	TGTGCCAGTAACCGCGGGAGGGCCCTGAGCACCGGGGAGCTGTTTTTT	CASNRGRALSTGELFF